The T cell receptor (beta chain) described here comes from a study of blood T cell repertoires in COVID-19. Across the whole study: Acute and convalescent COVID-19 samples came from the United States, Italy and Spain. Sources were T cells, B-cell-depleted T cells, or PBMCs; the material itself was cDNA or gDNA.

Clones were sequenced by immunoSEQ multiplex PCR, and TCRdb holds only the in-frame ones, with some missing. The sample carries about 100,000 clones, less than 85% recorded once. The germline gives CDR1 SGDLS, CDR2 YYNGEE. Trimming took 4 bases from V and 0 from J, leaving 11 bases between them. This CDR3 has 15 residues. This chain joins TRBV9 and TRBJ2-1; D is perhaps TRBD2 (6 bases). Sequenced: peripheral blood. The source is a woman aged 55-75 years with acute or convalescent COVID-19. Written as DNA, the CDR3 is TGTGCCAGCAGCTATCTAGCGAGCTCCTACAATGAGCAGTTCTTC. Translated: CASSYLASSYNEQFF.